The T cell receptor beta chain under discussion was sequenced for a study of cytomegalovirus exposure and HLA in healthy donors (dated by TCRdb to the late 2010s). Background for the entire study: In an earlier analysis of some 610 of the donors, under 300 Gb of sequence data and 90 million to 120 million unique TCR beta sequences from roughly 190 million T cells were reported. Approximately 310 gigabases of sequencing data and 70 million to 100 million unique TCR sequences were included in an early release covering roughly 600 HLA-typed donors. Among the roughly 370 genotyped donors, around 81% belonged to the genetic ancestry cluster associated with self-reported Caucasian donors. The study aimed to test whether cataloging public T cell receptors could reveal signatures of past pathogen exposure. The study profiled the T cell repertoires of fewer than 850 subjects by immunosequencing and related them to cytomegalovirus serostatus. In addition to the first cohort of 500 to 850 subjects, a separate validation cohort of 120 different subjects was used. To predict cytomegalovirus infection status, the study brought together high-throughput TCR immunosequencing, statistical association of individual TCRs with disease status, and machine learning. A later analysis re-analyzed previously published TCR beta repertoires from 500 to 700 donors and added high-resolution HLA genotyping to study TCR occurrence patterns. The later analysis used no new phenotypic data to find candidate immune exposures, relying instead on TCR beta sequences and their occurrence across donors. An earlier analysis of 450 to 750 of the donors used high-throughput TCR beta sequencing to judge whether each TCR beta V gene segment behaved as functional or pseudogenic. Alongside the repertoire data, information on donor age, sex, ethnicity and CMV serostatus was compiled. In a later genetic analysis, genome-wide SNP genotypes for about 65% of the roughly 700 donors were used, and that subset was treated as a discovery cohort. All discovery cohort repertoires had been generated using a single sequencing platform. HLA typing covered class I and class II loci at four-digit resolution. Typing coverage varied by locus: about 629-630 donors for A, B, C, DRB1 and DQB1; approximately 520 for DQA1; more than 600 for DPA1; about 450 for DPB1. Roughly five DR-DQ haplotypes were treated as single units for association and clustering because of strong linkage in the cohort. Among 350 to 400 genotyped donors of the cohort, an average of around 240,000 unique TCR beta nucleotide sequences were sequenced per donor, approximately 20% of them non-productive. The study at large found these results: In a later analysis, TCR association rates were found to vary across HLA loci, with the most associated TCRs seen for DRB1 alleles and the fewest for HLA-C alleles. A later genetic analysis associated a missense DCLRE1C variant with V-gene and J-gene trimming of TCR beta chains, and an independent cohort replicated the association. Presence/absence analyses assumed roughly uniform sequencing depth across donors, an assumption that may not hold. Cytomegalovirus status was reported to be diagnosed by the classifier with high specificity and sensitivity in both the original and validation cohorts. The authors suggested that the approach could potentially be extended to other disease states and immunological phenotypes. According to a later genetic analysis, donors in an Asian-associated ancestry cluster had fewer N-insertions in productive TCRs than the roughly 670-donor mean. In a later analysis, most CMV-associated TCR beta chains were found to appear HLA-restricted, with HLA associations seemingly driven largely by CMV exposure. A further reported finding was that TCR beta sequences accurately predicted the HLA-A and HLA-B alleles for most subjects in the first cohort. A few of the identified cytomegalovirus-associated TCR beta chains were confirmed in vitro to be specific for cytomegalovirus antigens. A total of fewer than 200 TCR beta chains were listed by the study as associated with cytomegalovirus. Most TCR sequences were observed very rarely across donors, whereas some public TCRs were present in many individuals. HLA typing was unavailable for some donors at each locus, so association tests used only the typed subset. This cohort had only TCR beta chains sequenced, and the lack of alpha or paired-chain data limited which features could be detected. Several of the top co-occurrence clusters appeared to be linked to parvovirus B19, influenza, CMV and Epstein-Barr virus, according to a later analysis. Broadly in line with IMGT annotations, most TCR beta V segments showed up in productive rearrangements about 90% or about 30% of the time in an earlier analysis of 450 to 600 of the donors. A cluster of highly shared sequence variants was judged likely to be a technical artifact of the sequencing pipeline. Over 15 rarely observed V segments, including chromosome 9 orphons, were excluded from the earlier analysis of several hundred of the donors because counts were too low. In a later analysis, around 15,000 TCR beta sequences were associated with specific HLA alleles at a false discovery rate of 0.05. Compared with equally common non-associated chains, HLA-associated TCR beta chains in a later analysis were more clonally expanded and had lower generation probabilities. Correlated functional status among segregating V segments might be attributable to linkage disequilibrium, but an unknown experimental factor could not be ruled out. Assigning TCR associations to individual alleles was difficult when HLA alleles, especially DR and DQ, strongly co-occurred. CMV serostatus was the only immune exposure information available for the cohort. The 87-base-pair reads could not distinguish some IMGT-functional V segments, including TRBV6-2 and TRBV6-3, so those segments were excluded.

Libraries were prepared through the immunoSEQ multiplex PCR assay. For the multiplex PCR, a mixture combining 60 forward primers for TCR Vbeta segments and 13 reverse primers for TCR Jbeta segments was used. A multiplex PCR assay on genomic DNA amplified the CDR3 region of rearranged TCR beta genes. Amplified TCR beta libraries were sequenced as 87-base-pair reads on the Illumina HiSeq System. In the paper's pipeline: A later analysis counted tens of millions of unique TCR beta chains across the 550 to 700 repertoires, and some 11 million of these chains were shared by at least two donors. A nearest-neighbor algorithm error-corrected the raw reads and collapsed the reads into unique sequences, merging closely related sequences to remove PCR and sequencing errors. V, D and J gene segments were assigned by aligning CDR3 sequences to IMGT reference sequences. For a sequence to be retained, a match of at least six nucleotides was required to both a V gene segment and a J gene segment. A rearrangement was called productive if the CDR3 had no stop codons and remained in frame with V and J, and every other rearrangement was called non-productive. CDR3 was defined according to IMGT convention as the region running from the second conserved V-encoded cysteine to the conserved J-encoded phenylalanine. The earlier analysis of 587 of the donors excluded any sequence lacking an unambiguous match to a single V gene segment. In an earlier analysis of some 590 of the donors, a V segment was called functional when productive rearrangements were above 56.7%, and segregating when the standard deviation between donors exceeded 5%. A statistical classification framework was built for diagnosing cytomegalovirus status from the catalog of TCR beta chain sequences. V and J gene assignment, in a later analysis, came from comparing TCR nucleotide sequences with IMGT/GENE-DB human TR gene sequences. A later analysis assigned CDR3 sequences and most-parsimonious VDJ recombination scenarios with the TCRdist pipeline. In a later analysis, every TCR beta chain was defined by the combination of its CDR3 amino acid sequence and its V-gene family, and reads without a unique V-gene family were dropped. In a later analysis, 500 to 700 highly shared, low-generation-probability nucleotide sequences were removed to address suspected cross-contamination and a sequencing artifact. For each public chain, a later analysis derived a clonal expansion index from normalized ranks of inferred template counts within each repertoire. A later analysis computed generation probabilities with a VDJ recombination model fitted to out-of-frame rearrangements, and checked the results against IGoR. A later analysis scored TCR-TCR, TCR-HLA and TCR-CMV co-occurrence with hypergeometric tests, applying a repertoire-size bias correction to TCR pairs. A later analysis estimated false discovery rates by permuting HLA or CMV assignments 20 times. In a later analysis, co-occurring TCRs were grouped using DBSCAN, and TCRdist sequence similarity was added for clustering within HLA-allele-positive subsets. Co-occurrence clustering excluded repertoires with fewer than 30,000 or more than 120,000 public chains, plus five with anomalous nucleotide sharing. This immuneACCESS table, as held by TCRdb, lists in-frame sequences with V and J called but not all clones. Of the missing ones, under half trace to an unresolved V gene in checked studies; the others have no known cause. V and J calls plus clone size are reproduced from that table; the DNA served to infer D and trimming. The sample's records list 150,000 to 200,000 clones. The ten largest clones add up to roughly 2% of the sample.

From a lookup of the germline V gene, CDR1 and CDR2 are MNHEY and SVGAGI. The CDR3 covers 14 residues, taking in both the cysteine and the phenylalanine. CDR3 DNA only is kept here, 42 bases in frame from base 1. V loses 3 bases of germline sequence and J loses 2 bases, and the interval between the two ends is 10 bases. The cohort comprised approximately 700 healthy bone marrow donors. At the time of sampling, every cohort member was nominally healthy, though immune exposures that went unrecorded were likely present. The donor was CMV seronegative and belonged to the group of 350 to 400 seronegative cohort members. Each donor provided a peripheral blood sample, and peripheral blood mononuclear cells were used for TCR beta sequencing. Genomic DNA was extracted from the blood cell samples with the Qiagen DNeasy Blood Extraction Kit. To note about this clone: Its antigen is currently not known.

This TCR was sampled from a man younger than 45 in good health and CMV-seronegative. The V gene is TRBV6-5 and the J gene is TRBJ2-5, with a weak D call of TRBD1 (5 bases match). The sequenced sample consisted of PBMCs. At the DNA level, the sequence is TGTGCCAGCAGTTATATAGCAGGGCAAGAGACCCAGTACTTC. It codes for CASSYIAGQETQYF.